A single sample gave rise to the 9 T cell receptor beta chains below, sequenced in a study of tissue T cells after allogeneic stem cell transplantation. This sample's time point: mouse harvest day 14 after allogeneic transplant. Each mouse received 10^7 T-cell-depleted marrow cells plus 10^6 splenic CD5+ T cells by tail vein. Sequenced by immunoSEQ multiplex PCR; TCRdb stores in-frame clones only, minus some. The data contain approximately 4,200 clones, 45% of them singletons. The specimen was gut tissue. These receptors all stem from a female BALB/c mouse given C57BL/6 T cells with graft-versus-host disease after an allogeneic hematopoietic cell transplant.

This clone is deemed medium-sized. Germline and genes: mouse. The CDR3 end lies 1 residue beyond the end of the read and is filled in from the germline J gene. This rearrangement joins TRBV23 to TRBJ1-4. The CDR3 length is 13 residues. Germline loops: CDR1 KGHTA, CDR2 FQNQQP. The CDR3 sequence: CSNRDLSNERLFF. Partial CDR3 DNA: TGCTCCAACCGGGACCTTTCCAACGAAAGATTATTT.

In its sample, this clone ranks as large (0.1 to 1%). Gene names denote mouse genes. The CDR3 end lies 1 residue beyond the end of the read and is filled in from the germline J gene. The V gene is TRBV26, the J gene TRBJ1-2, with TRBD1 identical over 10 bases. The CDR3 has 15 amino acids. The V gene end was trimmed by 0 bases and the J gene end by 2 bases; junction bases not matched to a gene: 0. Germline V gene sequence: CDR1 KGHPV, CDR2 FQNQEV (reference sequence). The CDR3 region is CASSLSGQGNSDYTF. Partial CDR3 DNA: TGTGCCAGCAGTCTGTCGGGACAGGGGAACTCCGACTACACC. The variable domain in full, with the rest retrieved from reference TRBV26 and TRBJ1-2, is NSKVIQTPRYLVKGQGQKAKMRCIPEKGHPVVFWYQQNKNNEFKFLINFQNQEVLQQIDMTEKRFSAECPSNSPCSLEIQSSEAGDSALYLCASSLSGQGNSDYTFGSGTRLLVI.

By proportion, this clone is medium-sized. Genes and germline come from the mouse. Sequencing ends 1 residue short of the CDR3 end; the germline J gene provides the rest. The rearrangement uses TRBV30 and TRBJ2-1; D perhaps matches TRBD1 (5 bases). V lost 1 base and J lost 0, with 7 bases in between. From germline, CDR1 is SQVVS and CDR2 ANEGSEA. This CDR3 has 14 residues. The sequenced CDR3 bases are TGTAGTTCTAGAGGACAGAATAACTATGCTGAGCAGTTC. Translation gives CSSRGQNNYAEQF. The whole CDR3 region reads CSSRGQNNYAEQFF. Based on the CDR3 plus reference TRBV30 and TRBJ2-1, the full variable domain is SVLLYQKPNRDICQSGTSLKIQCVADSQVVSMFWYQQFQEQSLMLMATANEGSEATYESGFTKDKFPISRPNLTFSTLTVNNARPGDSSIYFCSSRGQNNYAEQFFGPGTRLTVL.

The sample holds a few counts of this clone. Here the gene names and germline are mouse. The read is 1 residue too short to cover the CDR3 end, so that end is filled in from the germline J gene. V gene TRBV26 combines with J gene TRBJ2-5; D is perhaps TRBD1 (7 bases). CDR1 is KGHPV, CDR2 FQNQEV, per germline (reference sequence). V was cut by 4 bases and J by 5 bases, with 10 bases left in between. The length of the CDR3 is 13 residues. The CDR3 DNA, read in part, is TGTGCCAGCAGTCAAGGGGGCCGAGACACCCAGTAC. Its protein is CASSQGGRDTQY. The whole CDR3 sequence reads CASSQGGRDTQYF.

Notes on this clone: Mouse gene names and germline throughout. With the read ending 1 residue before the CDR3 end, the germline J gene is used to fill in that end. The rearrangement links TRBV3 to TRBJ1-3; tentatively, D is TRBD1 (6 bases). Germline-derived CDR1 and CDR2 are SNHLY and FYNGKV (reference sequence). This CDR3 contains 16 residues. V was clipped by 1 base and J by 1 base, with 11 bases between them. CDR3 DNA, as far as it was read: TGTGCCAGCAGCTTAGGAGGCAGGGGATCTGGAAATACGCTCTAT. Residues: CASSLGGRGSGNTLY. The whole CDR3 sequence is CASSLGGRGSGNTLYF.

Remarks on this clone: Gene names denote mouse genes. The read falls 1 residue short of the CDR3 end, and the missing part is taken from the germline J gene. The chain is built from TRBV5 and TRBJ2-5, with 11 bases aligning to TRBD2. V lost 4 bases, J lost 5 bases, and 8 bases stayed unmatched. In germline, CDR1 is LGHNA, CDR2 YNLKQL (reference sequence). There are 16 residues in the CDR3. CDR3 DNA (partial): TGTGCCAGCAGCCCCTACTGGGGGGGCGCGAGAGACACCCAGTAC. Its protein is CASSPYWGGARDTQY. The CDR3 in its entirety is CASSPYWGGARDTQYF.

As concerns this clone: At one end the junction does not follow the germline gene, possibly because of a read error. Germline and genes here are mouse. Coverage ceases 1 residue before the CDR3 finishes, and the germline J gene fills in the end. The V gene is TRBV16, the J gene TRBJ2-7, with 8 bases aligning to TRBD2. The CDR3 spans 13 residues. The germline gives CDR1 SGHSA, CDR2 FRNQAP. CDR3 in amino acids: CASSLSGGREQYF. The sequenced part of the CDR3 DNA is TGTGCCAGCAGTCTGTCTGGGGGGAGAGAACAGTAC.

This clone was counted only a few times. Germline and genes: mouse. The read ends 1 residue before the CDR3 terminus; that terminus is restored from the germline J gene. The chain recombines TRBV26 with TRBJ2-7, with 10 positions matching TRBD1. The CDR3 length is 15 residues. The trim removed 0 bases at V and 6 bases at J, leaving 5 bases unmatched. Germline-derived CDR1 and CDR2 are KGHPV and FQNQEV (reference sequence). The chain's CDR3 is CASSLSLGQGSEQYF. CDR3 DNA, as far as it was read: TGTGCCAGCAGTCTGTCGTTGGGACAGGGGTCTGAACAGTAC.

Worth noting for this clone: A junction end diverges from the germline sequence, so it may reflect a read error. The genes are named according to mouse. The CDR3 DNA, read in part, is TGTGCCACAGAAGGGGTCTATGCACAGTAC. It is translated as CATEGVYAQY. The entire CDR3 sequence reads CATEGVYAQYF. This sequence joins TRBV13-3 and TRBJ2-7; D perhaps matches TRBD1 (5 bases). The sequenced fragment ends 1 residue before the CDR3 boundary, so the rest is inferred from the germline J gene. The CDR3 is 11 amino acids. Germline CDR1 reads NNHDY; CDR2 reads SYVADS.